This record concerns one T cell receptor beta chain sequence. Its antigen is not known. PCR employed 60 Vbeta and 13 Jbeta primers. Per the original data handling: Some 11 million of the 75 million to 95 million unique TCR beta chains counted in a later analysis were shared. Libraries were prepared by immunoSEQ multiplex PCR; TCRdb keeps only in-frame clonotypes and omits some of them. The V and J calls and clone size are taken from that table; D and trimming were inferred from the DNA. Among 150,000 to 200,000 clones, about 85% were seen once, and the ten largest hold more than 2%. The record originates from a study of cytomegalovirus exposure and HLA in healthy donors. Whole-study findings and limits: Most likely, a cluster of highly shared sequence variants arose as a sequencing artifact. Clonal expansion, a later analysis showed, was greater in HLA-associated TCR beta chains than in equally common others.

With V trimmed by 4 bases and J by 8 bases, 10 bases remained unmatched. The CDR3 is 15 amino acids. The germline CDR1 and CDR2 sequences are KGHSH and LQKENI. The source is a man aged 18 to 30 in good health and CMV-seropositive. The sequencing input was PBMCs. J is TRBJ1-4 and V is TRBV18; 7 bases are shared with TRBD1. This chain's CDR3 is CASSRRQGGGEKLFF. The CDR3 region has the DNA TGTGCCAGCTCACGACGACAGGGCGGTGGCGAAAAACTGTTTTTT.